Shown below are 27 T cell receptor beta chains from a single sample sequenced in a study of T cells in Graves' hyperthyroidism and ophthalmopathy. There were TCR beta CDR3 regions amplified from RNA transcripts. HTBI primers drove first-round RT-PCR of the TCR CDR3. TCRdb re-analysed the multiplex PCR reads in MiXCR, keeping a single row per CDR3 protein. The top ten clones hold around 15% of a sample with around 700,000 distinct CDR3 sequences, about 17% of them seen once. Sequencing was carried out using blood. The receptors were gathered from a woman aged 45-65 years with Graves' hyperthyroidism that later progressed to Graves' ophthalmopathy.

This clonotype was seen a single time. This may arise from a read error, as a much more abundant clone is one base away. This chain uses TRBV7-2 with TRBJ1-2; no clear D. This CDR3 region has 14 residues. Germline values: CDR1 SGHTA, CDR2 FQGNSA. Here the CDR3 reads CASSLVPIGNGDTF. CDR3 in DNA: TGTGCCAGCAGCTTAGTTCCGATAGGGAATGGCGACACCTTC.

A few counts support this clonotype. The J gene is TRBJ2-1, the V gene TRBV3-1; 7 bases line up with TRBD2. Per the germline V gene, CDR1 is LGHDT and CDR2 is YNNKEL (reference sequence). The trim removed 3 bases at V and 3 bases at J, leaving 2 bases unmatched. The CDR3 runs 14 residues. The CDR3 DNA sequence: TGTGCCAGCAGCCAGTGGGGGGGCTACAATGAGCAGTTCTTC. This gives the protein CASSQWGGYNEQFF.

This clonotype was seen only a few times. V and J are TRBV3-1 and TRBJ1-2; D not resolved. V was cut by 2 bases and J by 7 bases, with 11 bases left in between. Germline CDR1 is LGHDT and CDR2 is YNNKEL (reference sequence). The CDR3 runs to 13 residues. The CDR3 sequence is CASSQLRATGYTF. The DNA of the CDR3 is TGTGCCAGCAGCCAACTCCGGGCGACTGGCTACACCTTC. Based on the CDR3 plus reference TRBV3-1 and TRBJ1-2, the full variable domain is DTAVSQTPKYLVTQMGNDKSIKCEQNLGHDTMYWYKQDSKKFLKIMFSYNNKELIINETVPNRFSPKSPDKAHLNLHINSLELGDSAVYFCASSQLRATGYTFGSGTRLTVV.

This clonotype was observed a handful of times. Germline and junction disagree at one end, which may indicate a read error. The CDR3 nucleotides read TGTGCCAGCAGTTTAACCGGTAATCCACCCCTCCACTTT. The encoded protein is CASSLTGNPPLHF. This chain uses TRBV27 with TRBJ1-6; the D is unclear. Germline V gene data show CDR1 as MNHEY and CDR2 as SMNVEV (reference sequence). This CDR3 has 13 amino acids.

This clonotype was recorded many times. V and J are TRBV2 and TRBJ1-5; D unresolved. With 5 bases removed from V and 0 bases from J, the gap between germline ends came to 5 bases. The CDR3 consists of 13 residues. Germline V gives CDR1 SNHLY, CDR2 FYNNEI. CDR3 loop: CASSIHSNQPQHF. The CDR3 DNA follows: TGTGCCAGCAGTATACATAGCAATCAGCCCCAGCATTTT.

In its sample, this clonotype was seen a few times. A read error may account for a junction end that differs from germline. The chain is built from TRBV7-6 and TRBJ1-4; no reliable D call. Germline V gene sequence: CDR1 SGHVS, CDR2 FNYEAQ. The CDR3 totals 14 residues. The DNA for the CDR3 is TGTGCCAGCAGCTTAGCGTGGGAGGGAGAAAAACTATTTTTT. Translation gives CASSLAWEGEKLFF.

The chain joins TRBV12-3 or TRBV12-4 to TRBJ1-1, with a possible D match to TRBD1 (5 bases). V lost 10 bases and J 2 bases, leaving 14 bases between the germline ends. This CDR3 has 13 amino acids. This CDR3 is CATRDHLNTEAFF. The CDR3 DNA sequence: TGTGCCACCCGGGACCACCTAAACACTGAAGCTTTCTTT.

This clonotype was counted a few times. The V gene is TRBV27, the J gene TRBJ2-1; TRBD2 matches 9 bases. V shed 3 bases and J 2 bases; nucleotides not matched to a gene: 5. The CDR3 contains 16 residues. The germline V gene encodes CDR1 MNHEY and CDR2 SMNVEV (reference sequence). DNA of the CDR3: TGTGCCAGCAGTTTCATACTAGCGGGTGCCTACAATGAGCAGTTCTTC. Protein sequence: CASSFILAGAYNEQFF.

The rearrangement uses TRBV7-8 and TRBJ2-2, with D uncertain. Between the trimmed V and J ends, which lost 1 base and 3 bases, there was a span of 9 bases. The CDR3 contains 15 residues. CDR1 is SGHVS, CDR2 FQNEAQ, per germline. The DNA of the CDR3 is TGTGCCAGCAGCTTAGTAAGGGTCCACACCGGGGAGCTGTTTTTT. This gives the protein CASSLVRVHTGELFF.

The rearrangement joins TRBV6-6 to TRBJ1-4; D is perhaps TRBD1 (5 bases). The CDR3 is 15 amino acids. Between the trimmed V and J ends, which lost 2 bases and 10 bases, there was a span of 17 bases. CDR1 and CDR2 from the germline V gene are MNHNY and SVGAGI (reference sequence). The CDR3 DNA reads TGTGCCAGCAGTTACGGATATACCCGGGGGAGAAAACTGTTTTTT. It encodes CASSYGYTRGRKLFF.

This clonotype was detected a few times. This sequence joins TRBV7-3 and TRBJ2-5; D unclear. V lost 1 base to trimming and J lost 2 bases, with 11 bases between them. Per the germline V gene, CDR1 is SGHTA and CDR2 is FQGTGA. The CDR3 runs 15 residues. CDR3 residues: CASSLSGSLQETQYF. Written as DNA, the CDR3 is TGTGCCAGCAGCTTAAGCGGCAGTTTGCAAGAGACCCAGTACTTC.

The chain is built from TRBV5-1 and TRBJ2-5; D is undetermined. Germline assignment: CDR1 SGHRS and CDR2 YFSETQ. V was shortened by 3 bases and J by 2 bases, with 17 bases between the two germline ends. This CDR3 is built from 16 residues. The CDR3 DNA follows: TGCGCCAGCAGCTCAGAAAGTATCTGGGGTCAAGAGACCCAGTACTTC. The encoded protein is CASSSESIWGQETQYF.

This clonotype was seen a few times. The chain is built from TRBV7-8 and TRBJ1-3; D is undetermined. The CDR3 covers 16 residues. Deletions cut 1 base from V and 0 bases from J, with 10 bases between. Germline V gives CDR1 SGHVS, CDR2 FQNEAQ. CDR3 sequence: CASSLGRAFSGNTIYF. DNA of the CDR3: TGTGCCAGCAGCTTAGGGAGGGCATTCTCTGGAAACACCATATATTTT.

The V call is TRBV6-1, the J call TRBJ2-6; 8 bases are shared with TRBD1. The V gene end was trimmed by 6 bases and the J gene end by 0 bases; junction bases not matched to a gene: 13. Germline V gene data show CDR1 as MNHNS and CDR2 as SASEGT. The CDR3 is 19 residues long. The chain's CDR3 is CASSRRGQGSISGANVLTF. The CDR3 DNA reads TGTGCCAGCAGCCGAAGAGGACAGGGCTCTATCTCTGGGGCCAACGTCCTGACTTTC.

V is TRBV4-2 and J is TRBJ1-5, with 7 bases identical to TRBD1. V lost 4 bases, J lost 3 bases, and 6 bases stayed unmatched. This CDR3 is 15 amino acids long. Germline assignment: CDR1 LGHNA and CDR2 YNFKEQ. The CDR3 nucleotides read TGTGCCAGCAGCCGCAACGGACAGGACAATCAGCCCCAGCATTTT. It encodes CASSRNGQDNQPQHF.

Remarks on this clonotype: A much larger clonotype is one base distant, so this may be a read error. The chain uses TRBV7-9 and TRBJ1-2, with D perhaps matching TRBD1 (5 bases). V shed 8 bases and J shed 0 bases, with 16 bases lying between them. The length of the CDR3 is 15 residues. CDR1 SEHNR and CDR2 FQNEAQ come from the germline V gene (reference sequence). CDR3 loop: CASFPGRGPNYGYTF. CDR3 nucleotides: TGTGCCAGCTTCCCGGGACGGGGTCCTAACTATGGCTACACCTTC.

This clonotype was observed many times. This chain uses TRBV7-2 with TRBJ2-3; TRBD1 agrees at 11 bases. V shed 5 bases and J 3 bases; nucleotides not matched to a gene: 7. Germline loops: CDR1 SGHTA, CDR2 FQGNSA. This CDR3 contains 16 residues. The CDR3 is CASSPRTGGGTDTQYF. In nucleotides, the CDR3 is TGTGCCAGCAGCCCCCGGACAGGGGGCGGGACAGATACGCAGTATTTT.

This clonotype has just a few counts. The rearrangement links TRBV7-2 to TRBJ1-2; TRBD1 agrees at 9 bases. The CDR3 length is 16 residues. Germline CDR1 SGHTA, CDR2 FQGNSA. Trimming cost V 5 bases and J 4 bases; bases outside gene matches: 11. CDR3: CASSDRDRETRYGYTF. The CDR3 bases are TGTGCCAGCAGCGACCGGGACAGGGAAACCCGCTATGGCTACACCTTC.

The chain employs TRBV19 and TRBJ1-1; D is undetermined. Trimming removed 3 bases at V and 3 bases at J, with 8 bases between. CDR3 length: 13 amino acids. Looked up from germline, CDR1 is LNHDA and CDR2 is SQIVND (reference sequence). CDR3 in amino acids: CASSIREDTEAFF. CDR3 bases: TGTGCCAGTAGTATTCGAGAGGACACTGAAGCTTTCTTT.

This clonotype was seen only once. V gene TRBV7-6 combines with J gene TRBJ1-1; the D gene is possibly TRBD1 (5 bases). Germline values: CDR1 SGHVS, CDR2 FNYEAQ. V dropped 1 base and J dropped 5 bases, with 11 bases sitting between them. CDR3 length equals 14 residues. The DNA of the CDR3 is TGTGCCAGCAGCTTAGGGGGGGGGGAGACTGAAGCTTTCTTT. Translating gives CASSLGGGETEAFF. Complete variable domain (other parts from reference TRBV7-6 and TRBJ1-1): GAGVSQSPRYKVTKRGQDVALRCDPISGHVSLYWYRQALGQGPEFLTYFNYEAQQDKSGLPNDRFSAERPEGSISTLTIQRTEQRDSAMYRCASSLGGGETEAFFGQGTRLTVV.

This clonotype was observed a few times. The V and J genes are TRBV7-2 and TRBJ1-1; D not certain. The CDR3 loop spans 15 amino acids. The ends were cut back, 0 bases at V and 2 bases at J, with 10 bases in the middle. From germline, CDR1 is SGHTA and CDR2 FQGNSA. The CDR3 sequence is CASSLAGSFNTEAFF. The CDR3 DNA sequence: TGTGCCAGCAGCTTAGCAGGCAGTTTCAACACTGAAGCTTTCTTT. The entire variable domain, with the rest obtained from reference TRBV7-2 and TRBJ1-1, is as follows: GAGVSQSPSNKVTEKGKDVELRCDPISGHTALYWYRQSLGQGLEFLIYFQGNSAPDKSGLPSDRFSAERTGGSVSTLTIQRTQQEDSAVYLCASSLAGSFNTEAFFGQGTRLTVV.

This clonotype was observed many times. CDR3 bases: TGTGCCAGCAGCTCTGACGGACAACCCTACGAGCAGTACTTC. Translated, it gives CASSSDGQPYEQYF. The rearrangement uses TRBV7-6 and TRBJ2-7, with TRBD1 as a possible D gene (5 bases). Germline CDR1 and CDR2: SGHVS and FNYEAQ. The V and J ends lost 4 bases and 2 bases respectively, with 12 bases between them. The CDR3 is 14 amino acids.

This clonotype was seen a few times. The chain combines TRBV10-1 with TRBJ2-3; D is unclear. Germline values: CDR1 WNHNN, CDR2 SYGVQD (reference sequence). Between the trimmed V and J ends, which lost 3 bases and 0 bases, there was a span of 1 base. The CDR3 loop spans 12 amino acids. In nucleotides, the CDR3 is TGCGCCAGCAGTGACAGCACAGATACGCAGTATTTT. Translating it yields CASSDSTDTQYF.

This clonotype has a handful of counts. V and J are TRBV15 and TRBJ2-5, with D possibly being TRBD2 (5 bases). V lost 0 bases and J 2 bases, leaving 13 bases between the germline ends. This CDR3 region has 16 residues. Germline loops: CDR1 LNHNV, CDR2 YYDKDF (reference sequence). CDR3 DNA sequence: TGTGCCACCAGCAGAGATGGCGGACTTGGGCAAGAGACCCAGTACTTC. The encoded protein is CATSRDGGLGQETQYF.

This clonotype was counted many times. V usage is TRBV7-2 and J usage is TRBJ2-4, with TRBD1 as a possible D gene (5 bases). The CDR3 consists of 17 residues. CDR1 and CDR2 from the germline V gene are SGHTA and FQGNSA. Trimming removed 0 bases at V and 7 bases at J, with 19 bases between. DNA of the CDR3: TGTGCCAGCAGCTTAGCGCCCCTCCAGGGTGAGGAGAACATTCAGTACTTC. It encodes CASSLAPLQGEENIQYF.

This clonotype was counted only a few times. The chain uses TRBV30 and TRBJ1-1, with D unresolved. The germline CDR1 and CDR2 sequences are GTSNPN and SVGIG (reference sequence). This CDR3 has 11 residues. V was cut by 8 bases and J by 0 bases, with 7 bases left in between. CDR3 sequence reads: CATYMNTEAFF. CDR3 DNA sequence: TGTGCCACCTACATGAACACTGAAGCTTTCTTT.

This clonotype appeared many times. J is TRBJ2-1 and V is TRBV5-1; TRBD1 agrees at 8 bases. The CDR3 is 15 amino acids. Losses at the gene ends were 4 bases for V and 8 bases for J; bases not matched to a gene: 11. Germline-derived CDR1 and CDR2 are SGHRS and YFSETQ. The CDR3 coding sequence is TGCGCCAGCAGCCACAAGCCCCAGGGGGCCGATGAGCAGTTCTTC. Translation gives CASSHKPQGADEQFF. Full variable domain (remainder filled in from reference TRBV5-1 and TRBJ2-1): KAGVTQTPRYLIKTRGQQVTLSCSPISGHRSVSWYQQTPGQGLQFLFEYFSETQRNKGNFPGRFSGRQFSNSRSEMNVSTLELGDSALYLCASSHKPQGADEQFFGPGTRLTVL.